The clone carrying this TCR beta chain was counted only a few times. The data are from a study of blood T cells in healthy people across ages. V lost 0 bases and J 3 bases, leaving 12 bases between the germline ends. There are 15 residues in the CDR3. Germline CDR1 and CDR2: MNHEY and SMNVEV (reference sequence). Primers used in a second PCR of about 6 to 11 cycles were a sample-barcoded 5' primer and a J-beta primer mix. Samples each returned at least 2.5 million CDR3-containing paired-end reads. TCRdb re-called the 5' RACE reads through MiXCR, storing one row per CDR3 protein. Here the sample spans roughly 1.5 million distinct CDR3 sequences, approximately 39% being singletons.

The sample taken for sequencing was blood. The TCR originated in a woman between 18 and 30 years old in good health. The rearrangement uses TRBV27 and TRBJ2-7; the D gene is possibly TRBD2 (7 bases). The CDR3: CASSLSRGPFYEQYF. The DNA of the CDR3 is TGTGCCAGCAGTTTATCGCGGGGGCCATTCTACGAGCAGTACTTC.